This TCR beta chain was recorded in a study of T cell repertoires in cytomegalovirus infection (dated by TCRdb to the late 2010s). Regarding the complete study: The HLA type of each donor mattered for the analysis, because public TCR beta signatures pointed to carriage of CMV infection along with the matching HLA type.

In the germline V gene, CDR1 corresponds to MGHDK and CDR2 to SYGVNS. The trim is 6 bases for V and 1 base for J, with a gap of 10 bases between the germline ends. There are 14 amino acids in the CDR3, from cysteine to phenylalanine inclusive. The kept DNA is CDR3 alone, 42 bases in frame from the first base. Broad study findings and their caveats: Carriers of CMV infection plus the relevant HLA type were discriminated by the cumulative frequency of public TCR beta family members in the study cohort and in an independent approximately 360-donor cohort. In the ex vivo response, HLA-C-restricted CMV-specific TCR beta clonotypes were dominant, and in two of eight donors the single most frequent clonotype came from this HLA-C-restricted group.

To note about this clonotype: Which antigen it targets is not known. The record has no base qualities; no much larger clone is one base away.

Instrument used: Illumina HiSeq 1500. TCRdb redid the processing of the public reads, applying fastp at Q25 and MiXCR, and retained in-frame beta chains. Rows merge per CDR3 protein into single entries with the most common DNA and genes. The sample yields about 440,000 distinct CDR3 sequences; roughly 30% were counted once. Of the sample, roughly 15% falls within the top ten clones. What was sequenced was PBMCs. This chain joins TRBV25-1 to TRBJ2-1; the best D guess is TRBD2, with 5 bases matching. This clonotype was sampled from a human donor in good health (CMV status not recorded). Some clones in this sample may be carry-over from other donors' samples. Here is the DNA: TGTGCCAGCAGGAGGGTGGGATCCTACAATGAGCAGTTCTTC. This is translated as CASRRVGSYNEQFF.